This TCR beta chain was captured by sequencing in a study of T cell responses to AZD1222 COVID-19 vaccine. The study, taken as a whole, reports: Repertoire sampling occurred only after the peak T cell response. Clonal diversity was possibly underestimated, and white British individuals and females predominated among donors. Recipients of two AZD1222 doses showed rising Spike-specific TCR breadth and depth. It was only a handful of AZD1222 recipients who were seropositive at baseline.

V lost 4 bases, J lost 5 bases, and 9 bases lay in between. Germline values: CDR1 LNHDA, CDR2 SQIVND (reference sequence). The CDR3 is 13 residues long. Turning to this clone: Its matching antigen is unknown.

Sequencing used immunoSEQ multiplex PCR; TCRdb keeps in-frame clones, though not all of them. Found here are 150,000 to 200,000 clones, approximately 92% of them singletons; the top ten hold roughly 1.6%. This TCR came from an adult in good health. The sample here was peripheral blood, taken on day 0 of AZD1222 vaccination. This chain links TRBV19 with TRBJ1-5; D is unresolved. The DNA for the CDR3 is TGTGCCAGTAGTAAATGGAGCGATCAGCCCCAGCATTTT. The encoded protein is CASSKWSDQPQHF.